The entry below describes one TCR beta chain. These data come from a study of T cell changes during pregnancy in multiple sclerosis. Produced via immunoSEQ multiplex PCR; TCRdb's table is partial and in-frame only. The profile shows around 96,000 clones, around 92% of them singletons. The clonotype originates from a female donor with multiple sclerosis, enrolled in a pregnancy study. Sample: peripheral blood, taken in the third trimester of pregnancy.

The CDR3 nucleotides are TGTGCCAGCAGCTTAGAATATGGGAGTAACTATGGCTACACCTTC. It codes for CASSLEYGSNYGYTF. The chain joins TRBV11-2 to TRBJ1-2, with D unresolved. Per the germline V gene, CDR1 is SGHAT and CDR2 is FQNNGV. V lost 0 bases, J lost 1 base, and 9 bases lay in between. The CDR3 sequence is 15 residues long.